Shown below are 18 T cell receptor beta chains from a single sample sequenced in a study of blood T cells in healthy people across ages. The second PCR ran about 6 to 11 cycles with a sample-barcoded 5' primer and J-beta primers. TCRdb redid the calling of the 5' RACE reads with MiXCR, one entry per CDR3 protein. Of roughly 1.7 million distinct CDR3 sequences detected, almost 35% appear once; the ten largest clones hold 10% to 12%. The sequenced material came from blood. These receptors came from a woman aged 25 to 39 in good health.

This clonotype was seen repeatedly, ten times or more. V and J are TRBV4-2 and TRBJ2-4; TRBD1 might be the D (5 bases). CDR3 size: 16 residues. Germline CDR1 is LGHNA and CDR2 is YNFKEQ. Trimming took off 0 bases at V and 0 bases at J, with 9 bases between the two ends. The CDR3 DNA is TGTGCCAGCAGCCAAGATGATGGGGCAGCCAAAAACATTCAGTACTTC. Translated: CASSQDDGAAKNIQYF.

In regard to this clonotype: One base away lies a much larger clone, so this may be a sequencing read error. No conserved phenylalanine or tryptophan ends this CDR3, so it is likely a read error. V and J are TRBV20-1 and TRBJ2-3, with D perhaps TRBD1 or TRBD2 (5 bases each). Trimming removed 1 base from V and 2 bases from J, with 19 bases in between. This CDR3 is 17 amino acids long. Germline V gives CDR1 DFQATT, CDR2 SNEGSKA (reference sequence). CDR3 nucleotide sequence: TGCAGTGCTAGAGGGCCCTCTCTCCGGGACCACACAGATACGCAGTATTGT. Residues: CSARGPSLRDHTDTQYC.

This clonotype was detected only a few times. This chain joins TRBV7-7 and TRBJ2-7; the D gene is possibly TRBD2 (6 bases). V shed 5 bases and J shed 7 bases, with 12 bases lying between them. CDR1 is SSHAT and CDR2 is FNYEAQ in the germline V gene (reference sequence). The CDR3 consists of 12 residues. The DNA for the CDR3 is TGTGCCAGCAGCCCAGACGGGAGAGAGCAGTACTTC. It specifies CASSPDGREQYF. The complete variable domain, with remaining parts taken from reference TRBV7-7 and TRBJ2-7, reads GAGVSQSPRYKVTKRGQDVTLRCDPISSHATLYWYQQALGQGPEFLTYFNYEAQPDKSGLPSDRFSAERPEGSISTLTIQRTEQRDSAMYRCASSPDGREQYFGPGTRLTVT.

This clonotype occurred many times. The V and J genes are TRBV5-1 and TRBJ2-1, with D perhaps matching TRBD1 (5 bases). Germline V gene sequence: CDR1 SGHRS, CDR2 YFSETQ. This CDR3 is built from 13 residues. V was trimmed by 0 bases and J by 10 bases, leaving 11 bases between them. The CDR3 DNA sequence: TGCGCCAGCAGCTTGGTTTCAGGGCGGGAGCAGTTCTTC. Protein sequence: CASSLVSGREQFF.

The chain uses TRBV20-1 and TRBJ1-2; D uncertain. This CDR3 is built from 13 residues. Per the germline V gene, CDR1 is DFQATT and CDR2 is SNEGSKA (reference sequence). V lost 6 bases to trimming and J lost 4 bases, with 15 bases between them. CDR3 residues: CSAPPGQRYGYTF. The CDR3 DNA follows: TGCAGTGCGCCTCCGGGCCAACGCTATGGCTACACCTTC.

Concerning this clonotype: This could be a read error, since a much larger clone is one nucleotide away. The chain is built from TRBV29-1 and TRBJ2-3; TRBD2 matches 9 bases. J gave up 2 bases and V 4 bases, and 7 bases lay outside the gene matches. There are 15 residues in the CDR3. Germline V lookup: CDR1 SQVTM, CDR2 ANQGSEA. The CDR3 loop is CSVGSLAGFTDTQYF. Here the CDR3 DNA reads TGCAGCGTTGGAAGTCTAGCGGGGTTCACAGATACGCAGTATTTT.

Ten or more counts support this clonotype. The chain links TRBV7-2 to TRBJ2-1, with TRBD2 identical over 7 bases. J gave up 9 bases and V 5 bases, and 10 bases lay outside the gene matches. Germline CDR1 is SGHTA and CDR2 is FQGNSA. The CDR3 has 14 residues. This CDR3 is CASSQGDSGSEQFF. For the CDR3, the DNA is TGTGCCAGCAGCCAAGGGGATAGCGGGTCTGAGCAGTTCTTC. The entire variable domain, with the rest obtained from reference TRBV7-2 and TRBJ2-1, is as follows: GAGVSQSPSNKVTEKGKDVELRCDPISGHTALYWYRQSLGQGLEFLIYFQGNSAPDKSGLPSDRFSAERTGGSVSTLTIQRTQQEDSAVYLCASSQGDSGSEQFFGPGTRLTVL.

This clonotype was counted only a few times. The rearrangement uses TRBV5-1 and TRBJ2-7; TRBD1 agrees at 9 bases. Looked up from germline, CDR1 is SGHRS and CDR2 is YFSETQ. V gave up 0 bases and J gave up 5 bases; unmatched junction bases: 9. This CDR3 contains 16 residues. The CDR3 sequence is CASSLARDRVFDEQYF. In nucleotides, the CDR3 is TGCGCCAGCAGCTTGGCCAGGGACAGGGTATTCGACGAGCAGTACTTC.

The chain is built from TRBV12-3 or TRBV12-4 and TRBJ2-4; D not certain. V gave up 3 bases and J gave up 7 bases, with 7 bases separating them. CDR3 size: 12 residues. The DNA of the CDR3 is TGTGCCAGCAGTTTTGACGACAACATTCAGTACTTC. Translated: CASSFDDNIQYF.

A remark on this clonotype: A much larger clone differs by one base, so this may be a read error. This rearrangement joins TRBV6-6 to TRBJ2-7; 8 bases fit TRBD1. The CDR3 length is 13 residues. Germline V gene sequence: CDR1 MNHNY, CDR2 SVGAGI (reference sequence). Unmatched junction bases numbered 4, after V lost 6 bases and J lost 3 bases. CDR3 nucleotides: TGTGCCAGCAGGTTTGACAGGGGCTACGAGCAGTACTTC. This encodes CASRFDRGYEQYF.

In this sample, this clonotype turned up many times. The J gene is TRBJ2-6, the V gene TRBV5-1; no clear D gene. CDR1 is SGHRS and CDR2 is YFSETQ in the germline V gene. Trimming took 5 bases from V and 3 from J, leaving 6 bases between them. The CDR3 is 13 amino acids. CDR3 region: CASSFGGANVLTF. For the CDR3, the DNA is TGCGCCAGCAGTTTCGGTGGGGCCAACGTCCTGACTTTC.

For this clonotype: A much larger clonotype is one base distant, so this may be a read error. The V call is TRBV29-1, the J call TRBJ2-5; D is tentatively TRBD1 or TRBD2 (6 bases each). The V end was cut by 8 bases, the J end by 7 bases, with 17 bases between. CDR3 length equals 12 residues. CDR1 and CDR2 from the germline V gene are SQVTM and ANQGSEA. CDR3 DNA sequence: TGCAGCCAAAAGGGGGGTGGAGGGACCCAGTACTTC. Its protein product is CSQKGGGGTQYF.

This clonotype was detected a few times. For the CDR3, the DNA is TGTGCCTGGAGTGTAGGGACAATTCAAGCTTTCTTT. Translating gives CAWSVGTIQAFF. The rearrangement links TRBV30 to TRBJ1-1; D possibly corresponds to TRBD1 (6 bases). The CDR3 spans 12 residues. Trimming stripped 0 bases from V and 9 bases from J, with 11 bases between. Per germline, CDR1 GTSNPN and CDR2 SVGIG (reference sequence).

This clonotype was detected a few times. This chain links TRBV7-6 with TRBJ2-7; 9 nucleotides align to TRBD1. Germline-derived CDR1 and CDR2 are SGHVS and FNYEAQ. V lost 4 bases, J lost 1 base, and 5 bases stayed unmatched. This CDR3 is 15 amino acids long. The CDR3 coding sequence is TGTGCCAGCAGCTCCGGACAGGGGCCTTCCTACGAGCAGTACTTC. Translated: CASSSGQGPSYEQYF.

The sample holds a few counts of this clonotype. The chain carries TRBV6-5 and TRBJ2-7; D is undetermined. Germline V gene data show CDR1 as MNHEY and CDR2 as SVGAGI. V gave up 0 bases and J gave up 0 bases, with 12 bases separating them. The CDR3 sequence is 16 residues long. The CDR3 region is CASSYSIRVPSYEQYF. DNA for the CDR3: TGTGCCAGCAGTTACTCGATTCGAGTCCCCTCCTACGAGCAGTACTTC.

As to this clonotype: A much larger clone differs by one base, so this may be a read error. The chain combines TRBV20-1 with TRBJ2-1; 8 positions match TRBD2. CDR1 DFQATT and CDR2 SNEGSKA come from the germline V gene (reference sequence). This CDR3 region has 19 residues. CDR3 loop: CNARDITLQGGTRRSEQFF. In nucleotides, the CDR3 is TGCAATGCTAGAGATATAACCCTCCAAGGAGGGACTAGGCGGAGTGAGCAGTTCTTC.

The CDR3 loop reads CASSPAGRNEQFF. The CDR3 DNA follows: TGTGCCAGCTCACCGGCAGGACGCAATGAGCAGTTCTTC. V usage is TRBV18 and J usage is TRBJ2-1; D gene uncertain. Germline V gene sequence: CDR1 KGHSH, CDR2 LQKENI. Trimming took 3 bases from V and 6 from J, leaving 9 bases between them. The CDR3 sequence is 13 residues long.

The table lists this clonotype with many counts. The CDR3 DNA is TGTGCCAGCAGTTCCGGGGCCGGGGGGCCCCAGCATTTT. Protein sequence: CASSSGAGGPQHF. The gene calls are TRBV12-3 or TRBV12-4 and TRBJ1-5; tentative D call: TRBD1 (5 bases). V lost 4 bases, J lost 9 bases, and 13 bases lay in between. The CDR3 covers 13 residues.